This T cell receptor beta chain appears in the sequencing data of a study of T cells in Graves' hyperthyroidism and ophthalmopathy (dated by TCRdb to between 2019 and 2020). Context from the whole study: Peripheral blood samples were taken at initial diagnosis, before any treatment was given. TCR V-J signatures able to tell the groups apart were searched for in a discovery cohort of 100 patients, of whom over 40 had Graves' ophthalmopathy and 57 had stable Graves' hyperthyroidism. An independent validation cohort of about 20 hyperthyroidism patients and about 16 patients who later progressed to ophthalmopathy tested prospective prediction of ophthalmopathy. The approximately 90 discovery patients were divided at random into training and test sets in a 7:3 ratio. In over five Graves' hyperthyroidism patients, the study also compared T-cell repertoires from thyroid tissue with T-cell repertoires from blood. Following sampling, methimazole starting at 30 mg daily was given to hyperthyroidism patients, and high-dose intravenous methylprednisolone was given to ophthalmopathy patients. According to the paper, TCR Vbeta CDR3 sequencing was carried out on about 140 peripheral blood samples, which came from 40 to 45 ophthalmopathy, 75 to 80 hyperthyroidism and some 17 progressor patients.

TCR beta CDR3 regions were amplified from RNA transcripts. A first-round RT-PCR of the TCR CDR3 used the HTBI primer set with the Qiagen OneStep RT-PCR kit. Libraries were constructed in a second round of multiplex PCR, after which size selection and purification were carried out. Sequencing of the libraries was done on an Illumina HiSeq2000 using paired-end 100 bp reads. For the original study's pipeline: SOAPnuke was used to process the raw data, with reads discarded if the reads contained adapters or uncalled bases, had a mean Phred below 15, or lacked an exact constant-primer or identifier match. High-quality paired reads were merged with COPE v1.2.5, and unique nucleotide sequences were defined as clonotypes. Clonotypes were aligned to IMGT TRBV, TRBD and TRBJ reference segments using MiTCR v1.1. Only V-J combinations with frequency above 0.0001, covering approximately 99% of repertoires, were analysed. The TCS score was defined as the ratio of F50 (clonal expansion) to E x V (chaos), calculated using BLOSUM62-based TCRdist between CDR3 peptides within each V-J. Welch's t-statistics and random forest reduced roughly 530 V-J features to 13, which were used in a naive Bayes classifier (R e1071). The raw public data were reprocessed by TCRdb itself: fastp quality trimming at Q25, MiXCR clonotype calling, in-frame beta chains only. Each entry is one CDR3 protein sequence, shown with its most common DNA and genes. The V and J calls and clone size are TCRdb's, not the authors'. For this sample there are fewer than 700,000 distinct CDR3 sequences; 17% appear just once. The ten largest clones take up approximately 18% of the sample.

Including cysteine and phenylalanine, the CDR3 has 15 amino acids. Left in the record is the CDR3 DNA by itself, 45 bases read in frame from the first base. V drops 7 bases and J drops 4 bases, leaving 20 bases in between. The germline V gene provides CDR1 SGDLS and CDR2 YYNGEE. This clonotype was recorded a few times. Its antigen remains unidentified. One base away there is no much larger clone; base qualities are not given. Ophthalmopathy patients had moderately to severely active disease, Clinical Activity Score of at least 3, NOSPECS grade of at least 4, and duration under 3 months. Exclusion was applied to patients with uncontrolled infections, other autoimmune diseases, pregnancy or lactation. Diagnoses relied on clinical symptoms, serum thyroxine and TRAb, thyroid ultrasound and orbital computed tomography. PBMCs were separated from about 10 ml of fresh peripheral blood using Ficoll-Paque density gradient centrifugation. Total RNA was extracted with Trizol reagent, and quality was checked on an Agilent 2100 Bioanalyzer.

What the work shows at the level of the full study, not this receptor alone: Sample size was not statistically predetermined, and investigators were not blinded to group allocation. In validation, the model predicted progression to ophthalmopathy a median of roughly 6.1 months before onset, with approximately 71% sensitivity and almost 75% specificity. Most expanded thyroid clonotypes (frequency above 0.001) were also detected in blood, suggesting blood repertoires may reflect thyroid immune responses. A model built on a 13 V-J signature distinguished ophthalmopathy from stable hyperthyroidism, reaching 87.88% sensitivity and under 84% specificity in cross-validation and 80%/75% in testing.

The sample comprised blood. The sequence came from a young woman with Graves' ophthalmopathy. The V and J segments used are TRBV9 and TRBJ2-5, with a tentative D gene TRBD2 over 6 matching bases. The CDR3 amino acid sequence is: CASSLVAEGGETQYF. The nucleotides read TGTGCCAGCTCCCTAGTGGCGGAGGGAGGAGAGACCCAGTACTTC.